The rows below give T cell receptor beta chains drawn from one sample of a study of T cells of healthy individuals. A single record per CDR3 protein comes from TCRdb applying MiXCR to the 5' RACE reads. The sample records tens of thousands of distinct CDR3 sequences, 15% to 20% being singletons. The receptor set was obtained from a human donor in good health. The CDR3 runs from the conserved cysteine through the conserved F or W. The order of the fields is clone size, J gene, V gene, D gene, CDR3 DNA, CDR3 protein. The D gene is left open where the match is weak. Expanded clones get a size class; other rows say once, few or many, or leave the size out.

clone size: many
J gene: TRBJ1-2
V gene: TRBV6-6
D gene: TRBD1
CDR3 DNA: TGTGCCAGCAGCATCCAGGGGGACTATGGCTACACCTTC
CDR3 protein: CASSIQGDYGYTF

clone size: .
J gene: TRBJ2-7
V gene: TRBV29-1
D gene: .
CDR3 DNA: TGCAGCGTTCGGCAGTACCACGAGCAGTACTTC
CDR3 protein: CSVRQYHEQYF

clone size: few
J gene: TRBJ2-5
V gene: TRBV25-1
D gene: TRBD2
CDR3 DNA: TGTGCCAGGTTTAGCGGGAGTAGCCGGGAGACCCAGTACTTC
CDR3 protein: CARFSGSSRETQYF

clone size: .
J gene: TRBJ1-1
V gene: TRBV25-1
D gene: .
CDR3 DNA: TGTGCCAGCACCCCTCCGCGGGGGGAGACAGCGAACACTGAAGCTTTCTTT
CDR3 protein: CASTPPRGETANTEAFF

clone size: .
J gene: TRBJ1-6
V gene: TRBV6-5
D gene: TRBD1
CDR3 DNA: TGTGCCAGCAGCCTCCGGGACAGGGGTTCACCCCTCCACTTT
CDR3 protein: CASSLRDRGSPLHF

clone size: few
J gene: TRBJ1-3
V gene: TRBV10-3
D gene: .
CDR3 DNA: TGTGCCATCAGTGAGTCGGGACTGGTTGGAAACACCATATATTTT
CDR3 protein: CAISESGLVGNTIYF

clone size: many
J gene: TRBJ2-7
V gene: TRBV27
D gene: TRBD1
CDR3 DNA: TGTGCCAGCAGTGCACGGGACAGCTCCTACGAGCAGTACTTC
CDR3 protein: CASSARDSSYEQYF

clone size: .
J gene: TRBJ2-7
V gene: TRBV14
D gene: .
CDR3 DNA: TGTGCCAGCAGCCAAGTTTCAGGACCGTACGAGCAGTACTTC
CDR3 protein: CASSQVSGPYEQYF

clone size: .
J gene: TRBJ2-2
V gene: TRBV2
D gene: TRBD2
CDR3 DNA: TGTGCCAGCAGATGGGGGGGACTAGCGGGAGTCCCCGGGGAGCTGTTTTTT
CDR3 protein: CASRWGGLAGVPGELFF

clone size: many
J gene: TRBJ2-2
V gene: TRBV9
D gene: .
CDR3 DNA: TGTGCCAGCAGCGTAGAGGACAGAACAAACACCGGGGAGCTGTTTTTT
CDR3 protein: CASSVEDRTNTGELFF

clone size: .
J gene: TRBJ2-7
V gene: TRBV5-1
D gene: TRBD2
CDR3 DNA: TGCGCCAGCAGCCGGGGGACTAGCGGGGCAAGGGTCAGAGACGAGCAGTACTTC
CDR3 protein: CASSRGTSGARVRDEQYF

clone size: many
J gene: TRBJ2-3
V gene: TRBV7-2
D gene: TRBD2
CDR3 DNA: TGTGCCAGCATAGGAGCGGGAGGGTTTGGGGGTCGCACAGATACGCAGTATTTT
CDR3 protein: CASIGAGGFGGRTDTQYF

clone size: .
J gene: TRBJ2-5
V gene: TRBV3-1
D gene: TRBD2
CDR3 DNA: TGTGCCAGCAGCCAAGACGCGCGGGGGGGCCGCTTTGAGACCCAGTACTTC
CDR3 protein: CASSQDARGGRFETQYF

clone size: .
J gene: TRBJ1-3
V gene: TRBV7-2
D gene: .
CDR3 DNA: TGTGCCAGCAGCTTTCAGGGATTCGGAAACACCATATATTTT
CDR3 protein: CASSFQGFGNTIYF

clone size: many
J gene: TRBJ2-2
V gene: TRBV3-1
D gene: TRBD1
CDR3 DNA: TGTGCCAGCAGCCCTAGAGGGGGCCGCAGCACCGGGGAGCTGTTTTTT
CDR3 protein: CASSPRGGRSTGELFF

clone size: .
J gene: TRBJ2-3
V gene: TRBV7-9
D gene: .
CDR3 DNA: TGTGCCAGCAGCCCTCGGGGCGGCCGCACAGATACGCAGTATTTT
CDR3 protein: CASSPRGGRTDTQYF

clone size: few
J gene: TRBJ1-1
V gene: TRBV20-1
D gene: .
CDR3 DNA: TGCAGTACTCTACAGGGTTGGACTGAAGCTTTCTTT
CDR3 protein: CSTLQGWTEAFF

clone size: .
J gene: TRBJ2-7
V gene: TRBV30
D gene: .
CDR3 DNA: TGTGCCTGGATTGCCCAGGAGAACTACGAGCAGTACTTC
CDR3 protein: CAWIAQENYEQYF

clone size: .
J gene: TRBJ2-2
V gene: TRBV20-1
D gene: .
CDR3 DNA: TGCAGTGCTAGAGATTTTACAGGGAACACCGGGGAGCTGTTTTTT
CDR3 protein: CSARDFTGNTGELFF

clone size: few
J gene: TRBJ1-4
V gene: TRBV25-1
D gene: .
CDR3 DNA: TGTGCCAGCAGTGGCCGGGACCGGGGACGATCTAATGAAAAACTGTTTTTT
CDR3 protein: CASSGRDRGRSNEKLFF

clone size: few
J gene: TRBJ1-3
V gene: TRBV6-5
D gene: .
CDR3 DNA: TGTGCCAGCAGTTACTCTCCTGGAAACACCATATATTTT
CDR3 protein: CASSYSPGNTIYF

clone size: many
J gene: TRBJ2-1
V gene: TRBV5-1
D gene: .
CDR3 DNA: TGCGCCAGCAGCTTGGGGGATTCCTACAATGAGCAGTTCTTC
CDR3 protein: CASSLGDSYNEQFF

clone size: many
J gene: TRBJ2-1
V gene: TRBV12-3/TRBV12-4
D gene: TRBD2
CDR3 DNA: TGTGCCAGCAGTCCCGTACTAGCGGGAGTTAATGAGCAGTTCTTC
CDR3 protein: CASSPVLAGVNEQFF

clone size: .
J gene: TRBJ2-3
V gene: TRBV5-1
D gene: .
CDR3 DNA: TGCGCCAGCAGCGCGCCCAGGGAATCAGATACGCAGTATTTT
CDR3 protein: CASSAPRESDTQYF

clone size: .
J gene: TRBJ2-1
V gene: TRBV12-3/TRBV12-4
D gene: TRBD1
CDR3 DNA: TGTGCCAGCAGTTCCGGGACAGGGTGGCATGAGCAGTTCTTC
CDR3 protein: CASSSGTGWHEQFF

clone size: many
J gene: TRBJ1-4
V gene: TRBV20-1
D gene: .
CDR3 DNA: TGCAGTGCTTGGGGGTCAGTTGGTGAAAAACTGTTTTTT
CDR3 protein: CSAWGSVGEKLFF

clone size: .
J gene: TRBJ2-1
V gene: TRBV3-1
D gene: TRBD2
CDR3 DNA: TGTGCCAGCAGCCAAGTATTAGCGGGAGGGCGTGAGCAGTTCTTC
CDR3 protein: CASSQVLAGGREQFF

clone size: many
J gene: TRBJ2-3
V gene: TRBV20-1
D gene: .
CDR3 DNA: TGCAGTGCACCGGGTCGGGGGAGTTCCACAGATACGCAGTATTTT
CDR3 protein: CSAPGRGSSTDTQYF

clone size: many
J gene: TRBJ2-2
V gene: TRBV4-3
D gene: TRBD1
CDR3 DNA: TGCGCCAGCAGCAGGCACAGGGGGATTGGGGAGCTGTTTTTT
CDR3 protein: CASSRHRGIGELFF

clone size: few
J gene: TRBJ2-5
V gene: TRBV7-9
D gene: .
CDR3 DNA: TGTGCCAGCAGCTTAGAGGAACCGGGGTCCCAGTACTTC
CDR3 protein: CASSLEEPGSQYF

clone size: .
J gene: TRBJ2-2
V gene: TRBV12-3/TRBV12-4
D gene: .
CDR3 DNA: TGTGCCAGCAGTTTAGCGGGGGGGCCCGGCACCGGGGAGCTGTATTTT
CDR3 protein: CASSLAGGPGTGELYF

clone size: many
J gene: TRBJ2-5
V gene: TRBV2
D gene: .
CDR3 DNA: TGTGCCAGCACTCAACAAGAGACCCAGTACTTC
CDR3 protein: CASTQQETQYF

clone size: many
J gene: TRBJ1-5
V gene: TRBV19
D gene: TRBD1
CDR3 DNA: TGTGCCAGTAGGCCGCAGGGGGGTCAGCCCCAGCATTTT
CDR3 protein: CASRPQGGQPQHF

clone size: .
J gene: TRBJ1-2
V gene: TRBV4-1
D gene: .
CDR3 DNA: TGCGCCAGCAGTTCGGTCTCGGGCTACACCTTC
CDR3 protein: CASSSVSGYTF

clone size: many
J gene: TRBJ2-1
V gene: TRBV6-1
D gene: TRBD2
CDR3 DNA: TGTGCCAGCAGTGAACCCGGGACTAGCGGGTCGAGGGGGCAGTTCTTC
CDR3 protein: CASSEPGTSGSRGQFF

clone size: few
J gene: TRBJ1-5
V gene: TRBV28
D gene: .
CDR3 DNA: TGTGCCAGCAGCTCTCCTACAGGGCCCTATCAGCCCCAGCATTTT
CDR3 protein: CASSSPTGPYQPQHF

clone size: .
J gene: TRBJ1-6
V gene: TRBV5-1
D gene: TRBD1
CDR3 DNA: TGCGCCAGCAGCTGGGACAGCTCCTATAATTCACCCCTCCATTTT
CDR3 protein: CASSWDSSYNSPLHF

clone size: few
J gene: TRBJ2-1
V gene: TRBV5-1
D gene: .
CDR3 DNA: TGCGCCAGCAGAGGGGGGGGAAGCTACAATGAGCAGTTCTTC
CDR3 protein: CASRGGGSYNEQFF

clone size: many
J gene: TRBJ2-7
V gene: TRBV20-1
D gene: .
CDR3 DNA: TGCAGTGCTAGAGATCAGGGACCGGTTACCTACGAGCAGTACTTC
CDR3 protein: CSARDQGPVTYEQYF

clone size: .
J gene: TRBJ2-3
V gene: TRBV4-2
D gene: TRBD2
CDR3 DNA: TGTGCCAGCAGCCCCTTAGTAGCGGGAGGAACAGATACGCAGTATTTT
CDR3 protein: CASSPLVAGGTDTQYF

clone size: .
J gene: TRBJ1-5
V gene: TRBV6-2/TRBV6-3
D gene: .
CDR3 DNA: TGTGCCAGCAGTCCCCGACGGGGAGTCAATCAGCCCCAGCATTTT
CDR3 protein: CASSPRRGVNQPQHF

clone size: few
J gene: TRBJ1-1
V gene: TRBV28
D gene: TRBD1
CDR3 DNA: TGTGCCAGCAGTTTGCCCCCCGACAGGGGCACTGAAGCTTTCTTT
CDR3 protein: CASSLPPDRGTEAFF

clone size: many
J gene: TRBJ2-7
V gene: TRBV11-1
D gene: TRBD2
CDR3 DNA: TGTGCCAGCAGCTTCCATAGCGGGGAGTCCTACGAGCAGTACTTC
CDR3 protein: CASSFHSGESYEQYF

clone size: many
J gene: TRBJ1-2
V gene: TRBV9
D gene: TRBD1
CDR3 DNA: TGTGCCAGCAGCGGACAGGGAGATGTTAACTATGGCTACACCTTC
CDR3 protein: CASSGQGDVNYGYTF